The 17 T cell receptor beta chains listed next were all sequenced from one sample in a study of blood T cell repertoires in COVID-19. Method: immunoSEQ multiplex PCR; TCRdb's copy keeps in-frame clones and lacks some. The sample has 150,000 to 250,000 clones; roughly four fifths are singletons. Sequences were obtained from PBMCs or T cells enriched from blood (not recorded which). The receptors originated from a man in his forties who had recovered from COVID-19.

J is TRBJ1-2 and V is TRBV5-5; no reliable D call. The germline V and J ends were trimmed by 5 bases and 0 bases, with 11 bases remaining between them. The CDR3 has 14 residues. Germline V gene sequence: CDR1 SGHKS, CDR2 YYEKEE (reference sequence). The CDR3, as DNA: TGTGCCAGCAGTATAGCAGAATCTAACTATGGCTACACCTTC. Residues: CASSIAESNYGYTF.

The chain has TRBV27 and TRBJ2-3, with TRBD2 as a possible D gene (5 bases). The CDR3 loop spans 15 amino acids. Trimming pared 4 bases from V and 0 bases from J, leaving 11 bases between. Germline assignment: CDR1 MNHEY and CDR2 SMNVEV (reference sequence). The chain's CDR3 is CASSYAGTSTDTQYF. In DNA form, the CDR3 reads TGTGCCAGCAGTTATGCGGGTACTAGCACAGATACGCAGTATTTT.

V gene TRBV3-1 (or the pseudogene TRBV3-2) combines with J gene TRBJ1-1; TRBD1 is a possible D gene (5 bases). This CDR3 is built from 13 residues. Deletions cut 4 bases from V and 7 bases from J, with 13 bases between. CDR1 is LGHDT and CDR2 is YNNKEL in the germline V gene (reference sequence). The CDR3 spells CASSLSYRSEAFF. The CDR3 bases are TGTGCCAGCAGCCTTTCGTACAGGAGTGAAGCTTTCTTT.

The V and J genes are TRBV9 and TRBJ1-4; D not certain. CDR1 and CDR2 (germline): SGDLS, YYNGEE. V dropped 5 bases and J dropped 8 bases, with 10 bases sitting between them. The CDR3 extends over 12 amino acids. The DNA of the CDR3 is TGTGCCAGCAGTCAACCGGGGGAAAAACTGTTTTTT. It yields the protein CASSQPGEKLFF.

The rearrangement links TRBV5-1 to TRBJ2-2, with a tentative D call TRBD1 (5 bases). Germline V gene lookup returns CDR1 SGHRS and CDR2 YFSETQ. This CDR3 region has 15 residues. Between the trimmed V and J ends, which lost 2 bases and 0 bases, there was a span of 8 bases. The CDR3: CASSLQESNTGELFF. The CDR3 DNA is TGCGCCAGCAGCTTACAGGAATCGAACACCGGGGAGCTGTTTTTT.

The CDR3 loop is CASSIVAGVQYNEQFF. CDR3 nucleotide sequence: TGTGCCAGCAGTATTGTAGCGGGAGTACAATACAATGAGCAGTTCTTC. The gene calls are TRBV27 and TRBJ2-1; 9 nucleotides align to TRBD2. J was trimmed by 4 bases and V by 5 bases; bases with no gene match: 9. Germline CDR1 reads MNHEY; CDR2 reads SMNVEV (reference sequence). The CDR3 sequence is 16 residues long.

DNA of the CDR3: TGTGCCAGCAGTGAACGACAGGGCCTTGGAGATACGCAGTATTTT. Translation gives CASSERQGLGDTQYF. This chain uses TRBV6-4 with TRBJ2-3, with 7 bases identical to TRBD1. J was trimmed by 5 bases and V by 3 bases; bases with no gene match: 8. CDR3 size: 15 residues. The V gene's germline CDR1 is MRHNA and CDR2 SNTAGT.

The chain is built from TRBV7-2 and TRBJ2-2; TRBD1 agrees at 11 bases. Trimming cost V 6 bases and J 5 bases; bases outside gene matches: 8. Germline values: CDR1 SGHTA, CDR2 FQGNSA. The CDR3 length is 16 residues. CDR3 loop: CASRFGGTGGTGELFF. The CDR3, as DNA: TGTGCCAGCAGATTCGGAGGGACAGGGGGTACCGGGGAGCTGTTTTTT. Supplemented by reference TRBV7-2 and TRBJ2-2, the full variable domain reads GAGVSQSPSNKVTEKGKDVELRCDPISGHTALYWYRQSLGQGLEFLIYFQGNSAPDKSGLPSDRFSAERTGGSVSTLTIQRTQQEDSAVYLCASRFGGTGGTGELFFGEGSRLTVL.

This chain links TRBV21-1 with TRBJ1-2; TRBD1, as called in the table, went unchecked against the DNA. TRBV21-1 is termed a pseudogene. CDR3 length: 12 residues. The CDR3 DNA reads TGTGCCAGCAGCAGCAGGGTGGATGGCTACACCTTC. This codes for CASSSRVDGYTF.

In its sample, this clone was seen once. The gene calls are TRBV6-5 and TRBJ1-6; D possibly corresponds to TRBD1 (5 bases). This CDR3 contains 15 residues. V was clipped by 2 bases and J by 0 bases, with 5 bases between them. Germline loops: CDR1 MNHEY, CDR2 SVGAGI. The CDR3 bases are TGTGCCAGCAGTTACGACAGCTCCTATAATTCACCCCTCCACTTT. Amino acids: CASSYDSSYNSPLHF.

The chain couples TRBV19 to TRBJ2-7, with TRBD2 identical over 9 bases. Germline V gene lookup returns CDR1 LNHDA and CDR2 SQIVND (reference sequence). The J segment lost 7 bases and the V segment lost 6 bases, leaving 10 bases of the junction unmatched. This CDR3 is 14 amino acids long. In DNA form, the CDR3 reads TGTGCCAGTAGGATGGCGGGAGGGCCTCAAGAGCAGTACTTC. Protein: CASRMAGGPQEQYF.

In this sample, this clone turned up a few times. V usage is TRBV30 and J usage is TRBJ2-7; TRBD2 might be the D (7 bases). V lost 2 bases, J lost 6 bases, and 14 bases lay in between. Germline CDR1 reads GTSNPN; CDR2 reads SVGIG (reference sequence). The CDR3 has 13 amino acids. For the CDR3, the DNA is TGTGCCTGGAGTCTGGGGGCGGGAGTCGAGCAGTACTTC. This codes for CAWSLGAGVEQYF.

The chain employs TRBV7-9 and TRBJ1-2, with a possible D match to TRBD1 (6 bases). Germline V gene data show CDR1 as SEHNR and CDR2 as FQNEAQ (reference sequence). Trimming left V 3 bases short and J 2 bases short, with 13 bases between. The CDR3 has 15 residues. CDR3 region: CASSFYDRSNYGYTF. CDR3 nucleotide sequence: TGTGCCAGCAGCTTTTATGACAGGAGCAACTATGGCTACACCTTC.

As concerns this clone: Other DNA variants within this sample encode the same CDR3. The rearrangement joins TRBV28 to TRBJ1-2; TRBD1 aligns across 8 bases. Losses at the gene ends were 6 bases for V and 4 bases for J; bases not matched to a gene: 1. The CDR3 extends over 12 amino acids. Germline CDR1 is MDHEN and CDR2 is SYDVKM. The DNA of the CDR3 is TGTGCCAGCAGCGACAGGGGCTATGGCTACACCTTC. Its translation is CASSDRGYGYTF.

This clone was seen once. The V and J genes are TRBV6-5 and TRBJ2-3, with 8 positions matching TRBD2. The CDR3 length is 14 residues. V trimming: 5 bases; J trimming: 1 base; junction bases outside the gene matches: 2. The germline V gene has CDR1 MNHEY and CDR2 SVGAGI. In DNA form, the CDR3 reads TGTGCCAGCAGTAGCGGGAGAGGCACAGATACGCAGTATTTT. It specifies CASSSGRGTDTQYF.

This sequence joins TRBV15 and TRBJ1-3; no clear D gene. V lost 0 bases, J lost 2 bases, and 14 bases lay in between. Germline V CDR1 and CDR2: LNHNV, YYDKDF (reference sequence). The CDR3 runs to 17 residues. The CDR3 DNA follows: TGTGCCACCAGCAGAGAATCAGCGTTGAGCACTGGAAACACCATATATTTT. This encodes CATSRESALSTGNTIYF. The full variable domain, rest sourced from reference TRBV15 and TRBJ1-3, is DAMVIQNPRYQVTQFGKPVTLSCSQTLNHNVMYWYQQKSSQAPKLLFHYYDKDFNNEADTPDNFQSRRPNTSFCFLDIRSPGLGDTAMYLCATSRESALSTGNTIYFGEGSWLTVV.

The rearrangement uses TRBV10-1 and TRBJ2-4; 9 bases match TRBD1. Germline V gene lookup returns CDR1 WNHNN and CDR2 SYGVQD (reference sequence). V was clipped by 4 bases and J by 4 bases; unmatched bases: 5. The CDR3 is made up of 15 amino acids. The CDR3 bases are TGCGCCAGCAGTGGAAGTGGGACAGGGAAAAACATTCAGTACTTC. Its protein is CASSGSGTGKNIQYF.